This T cell receptor (beta chain) was documented in a study of T cells in Graves' hyperthyroidism and ophthalmopathy. Study-wide results and caveats: With a median lead of about 6.9 months before onset, the model predicted ophthalmopathy.

From RNA transcripts, TCR beta CDR3 regions were amplified. Researchers ran a first-round RT-PCR on the TCR CDR3 using the HTBI primer set. MiXCR was run by TCRdb on the multiplex PCR reads, yielding one entry per CDR3 protein. The data contain 92,000 or so distinct CDR3 sequences, about half of them seen just once; the ten biggest clones take up 25% to 30%. At least ten counts were recorded for this clonotype. Its antigen is still unknown. Newly diagnosed patients aged 18 to 65 had hyperthyroidism of under 2 months' duration. Cells are PBMCs isolated from over 7.5 ml of fresh blood. The receptor comes from a middle-aged woman with Graves' hyperthyroidism. The sample consisted of blood.

The CDR3: CASSTTGGTGELFF. CDR3 sequence (DNA): TGTGCCAGTAGTACGACAGGGGGCACCGGGGAGCTGTTTTTT. The J gene is TRBJ2-2, the V gene TRBV19; TRBD1 agrees at 9 bases. The CDR3 spans 14 residues. Trimming removed 4 bases from V and 4 bases from J; junction bases left unmatched: 1. Germline CDR1 LNHDA, CDR2 SQIVND (reference sequence).